A selection of T cell receptor beta chains follows, all from one sample in a study of beta chain features in type 1 diabetes. Using immunoSEQ multiplex PCR, the repertoire was profiled, and TCRdb retains in-frame clones only, with some absent. The sample lists hundreds of thousands of clones; roughly 8.8% were seen once. Sequencing was performed on central memory CD4+ T cells from blood. Receptors originate from a young man with type 1 diabetes. Both conserved end residues are part of each CDR3.

CSVSETGELFF,TRBV29-1
CASSPRGFRETQYF,TRBV27
CASSLSYGELFF,TRBV7-2
CASSEGGTGGMNEQFF,TRBV2
CASSLRQTPNYGYTF,TRBV7-2
CASRIGLAGGRSGEQFF,TRBV23-1
CASRQGSYNEQFF,TRBV6-5
CASSAGTSGGTDQETQYF,TRBV9
CASSEGVGEQFF,TRBV10-1
CAISEGQGDNSPLHF,TRBV10-3
CSAGHYEQYF,TRBV20-1
CSVTRDYGYTF,TRBV20-1
CASSLEGEAYNSPLHF,TRBV27
CASSLPHSNQPQHF,TRBV25-1
CASSLLLLAQETQYF,TRBV4-1
CASSSSGGADTQYF,TRBV6-5
CASSYSGNTQPQHF,TRBV6-5
CASSQDPGGQETQYF,TRBV4-1
CASEGTASGETQYF,TRBV6-1
CASSFDMDGYTF,TRBV7-2